These T cell receptor beta chains were read from a single sample in a study of human T cells and chemical hapten exposure. Via MiXCR, TCRdb re-called the RACE reads, giving one row per CDR3 protein. The table includes around 120,000 distinct CDR3 sequences, about an eighth detected once. The sequencing used whole blood, collected in connection with sensitization to the hapten diphenylcyclopropenone (DPC). Receptors were obtained from a man younger than 30 with alopecia areata. Some clones in this sample may be carry-over from other donors' samples. CDR3s include the opening cysteine and the closing phenylalanine or tryptophan. The D gene is left open where the match is weak. Not every row has a clone size; where given, it reads once, few, many or a size class.

V gene	clone size	D gene	J gene	CDR3 protein	CDR3 DNA
TRBV12-3/TRBV12-4	-	TRBD2	TRBJ2-1	CASSFAGGPYNEQFF	TGTGCCAGCAGTTTTGCGGGGGGGCCCTACAATGAGCAGTTCTTC
TRBV10-3	few	-	TRBJ1-1	CAIRGGMNTEAFF	TGTGCCATCAGGGGAGGGATGAACACTGAAGCTTTCTTT
TRBV7-3	-	-	TRBJ1-1	CASSEALNTEAFF	TGTGCCAGCAGCGAGGCGCTAAACACTGAAGCTTTCTTT
TRBV6-5	few	-	TRBJ2-1	CASSEYRDFAYNEQFF	TGTGCCAGCAGTGAGTACCGGGACTTTGCCTACAATGAGCAGTTCTTC
TRBV5-1	few	-	TRBJ2-1	CASSLAGRDEQFF	TGCGCCAGCAGCTTAGCAGGGCGAGATGAGCAGTTCTTC
TRBV6-2/TRBV6-3	-	-	TRBJ2-3	CASSYLGVDTQYF	TGTGCCAGCAGTTACTTGGGGGTAGATACGCAGTATTTT
TRBV20-1	many	-	TRBJ1-6	CSARESREDSPLHF	TGCAGTGCTAGAGAGTCACGGGAAGATTCACCCCTCCACTTT
TRBV20-1	-	-	TRBJ1-2	CSASRQPDPIYGYTF	TGCAGTGCTAGTCGGCAGCCCGATCCAATTTATGGCTACACCTTC
TRBV19	few	-	TRBJ2-7	CASSTSGTEPYEQYF	TGTGCCAGTAGTACCTCCGGGACCGAACCCTACGAGCAGTACTTC
TRBV6-2/TRBV6-3	-	-	TRBJ1-1	CASRHDSPPLGSEAFF	TGTGCCAGCAGACACGACAGCCCCCCTCTGGGCTCCGAAGCTTTCTTT
TRBV5-4	few	-	TRBJ1-6	CASGGGLNSPLHF	TGTGCCAGCGGGGGGGGTCTAAATTCACCCCTCCACTTT
TRBV12-3/TRBV12-4	many	-	TRBJ1-6	CASSSTGTPVPNSPLHF	TGTGCCAGCAGTTCCACCGGGACACCAGTACCTAATTCACCCCTCCACTTT
TRBV4-3	few	-	TRBJ2-1	CASSQDREDYNEQFF	TGCGCCAGCAGCCAAGACAGGGAGGACTACAATGAGCAGTTCTTC
TRBV2	many	TRBD2	TRBJ2-1	CASPFAGGESYNEQFF	TGTGCCAGCCCCTTTGCGGGGGGTGAATCCTACAATGAGCAGTTCTTC
TRBV7-9	many	-	TRBJ1-6	CASSSGSSNSPLHF	TGTGCCAGCAGCTCCGGCAGCTCTAATTCACCCCTCCACTTT
TRBV24-1	-	-	TRBJ2-2	CATSNRDGDTGELFF	TGTGCCACCAGTAACCGGGACGGGGACACCGGGGAGCTGTTTTTT
TRBV11-2	-	TRBD1	TRBJ2-1	CASSRLPGQLNEQFF	TGTGCCAGCAGCCGTTTGCCGGGACAGCTTAATGAGCAGTTCTTC